What follows are 14 T cell receptor beta chains derived from one specimen sequenced in a study of spatial heterogeneity in lung cancer. Time point of the sample: sample taken at primary tumor resection. The authors sequenced whole RNA from tumor, nontumor lung or frozen PBMC without sorting. TCRdb itself ran the 5' RACE reads through MiXCR, one entry per CDR3 protein. Here the sample spans around 4,000 distinct CDR3 sequences, about 30% being singletons. The material sequenced was normal lung tissue next to the tumor, taken at surgery. Every receptor here comes from a male donor with early-stage non-small cell lung cancer.

This clonotype is medium-sized in the sample. The V call is TRBV18, the J call TRBJ2-6; D unresolved. This CDR3 has 14 amino acids. Germline lookup yields CDR1 KGHSH and CDR2 LQKENI. The V end lost 3 bases, the J end lost 2 bases, and 5 bases lay between the germline ends. The CDR3 spells CASSPVPGANVLTF. The CDR3 DNA follows: TGTGCCAGCTCACCCGTACCTGGGGCCAACGTCCTGACTTTC.

This clonotype is categorized as medium-sized. The genes are TRBV10-3 and TRBJ1-4; TRBD1 might be the D (5 bases). The CDR3 consists of 16 residues. V was trimmed by 0 bases and J by 8 bases, leaving 16 bases between them. The germline V gene has CDR1 ENHRY and CDR2 SYGVKD. CDR3 sequence: CAISESESGAREKLFF. The DNA of the CDR3 is TGTGCCATCAGTGAGTCGGAGTCCGGGGCGAGGGAAAAACTGTTTTTT.

Within the sample, this clonotype is medium-sized (0.01 to 0.1%). The CDR3 loop is CASSLSGYNQPQHF. CDR3 bases: TGTGCCAGCAGTTTATCAGGGTACAATCAGCCCCAGCATTTT. The J gene is TRBJ1-5, the V gene TRBV28, with D perhaps TRBD1 (5 bases). This CDR3 region has 14 residues. Deletions cut 1 base from V and 3 bases from J, with 7 bases between. Germline V gene sequence: CDR1 MDHEN, CDR2 SYDVKM.

The chain links TRBV7-6 to TRBJ1-5; no reliable D call. V was shortened by 1 base and J by 3 bases, with 10 bases between the two germline ends. The length of the CDR3 is 15 residues. From germline, CDR1 is SGHVS and CDR2 FNYEAQ. Written as DNA, the CDR3 is TGTGCCAGCAGCTTAGTTGGCCACCCCAATCAGCCCCAGCATTTT. Amino acids: CASSLVGHPNQPQHF.

This clonotype has just a few counts. The rearrangement links TRBV6-1 to TRBJ1-2; a weak D match, TRBD1 (6 bases). This CDR3 is 14 amino acids long. Deletions cut 6 bases from V and 7 bases from J, with 18 bases between. Looked up from germline, CDR1 is MNHNS and CDR2 is SASEGT. The CDR3 sequence is CASSRGQSGSGYTF. CDR3 nucleotides: TGTGCCAGCAGCCGAGGACAGAGTGGTTCTGGCTACACCTTC.

Sample share makes this clonotype medium-sized. The V gene is TRBV7-9, the J gene TRBJ2-7; D is unclear. CDR1 SEHNR and CDR2 FQNEAQ come from the germline V gene (reference sequence). The CDR3 consists of 14 residues. The V end was cut by 1 base, the J end by 6 bases, with 13 bases between. CDR3 residues: CASSLVNYLGEQYF. In DNA, the CDR3 is TGTGCCAGCAGCTTAGTAAACTACCTGGGCGAGCAGTACTTC.

In its sample, this clonotype ranks as medium-sized. The chain carries TRBV9 and TRBJ2-3; D remains unclear. CDR3 length: 15 amino acids. V was clipped by 4 bases and J by 3 bases, with 15 bases between them. Germline loops: CDR1 SGDLS, CDR2 YYNGEE. The CDR3 protein is CASSPGSLVTDTQYF. The CDR3 DNA reads as TGTGCCAGCAGCCCTGGGTCCCTAGTTACAGATACGCAGTATTTT.

The V and J genes are TRBV27 and TRBJ2-1, with 10 bases identical to TRBD2. Trimming took 5 bases from V and 6 from J; bases not matched to a gene: 7. The length of the CDR3 is 15 residues. Germline V CDR1 and CDR2: MNHEY, SMNVEV (reference sequence). This CDR3 is CASSLTSGAGNEQFF. Here the CDR3 DNA reads TGTGCCAGCAGTCTCACTAGCGGGGCGGGCAATGAGCAGTTCTTC.

This chain joins TRBV2 and TRBJ1-1; D may be TRBD1 (5 bases). Trimming left V 4 bases short and J 4 bases short, with 10 bases between. The CDR3 loop spans 13 amino acids. Germline CDR1 is SNHLY and CDR2 is FYNNEI. CDR3 nucleotides: TGTGCCAGCAGTGGGCGGGGGGTCACTGAAGCTTTCTTT. This encodes CASSGRGVTEAFF.

By sample share, this clonotype is medium-sized. The chain uses TRBV20-1 and TRBJ2-7, with 12 bases identical to TRBD2. The CDR3 extends over 15 amino acids. CDR1 is DFQATT, CDR2 SNEGSKA, per germline (reference sequence). V gave up 0 bases and J gave up 7 bases; unmatched junction bases: 7. CDR3: CSARDRLAGVGEQYF. The CDR3, as DNA: TGCAGTGCTAGAGATCGACTAGCGGGAGTGGGGGAGCAGTACTTC.

This clonotype appeared a single time. This chain uses TRBV4-2 with TRBJ2-7, with D uncertain. The CDR3 consists of 16 residues. The ends were cut back, 0 bases at V and 2 bases at J, with 14 bases in the middle. Germline CDR1 is LGHNA and CDR2 is YNFKEQ. DNA of the CDR3: TGTGCCAGCAGCCAAGATGTCGTTCGGGTCCCCTACGAGCAGTACTTC. It is translated as CASSQDVVRVPYEQYF.

CDR3 DNA sequence: TGTGCCAGCTTTCCCTGGGCTAGTAGCACAGATACGCAGTATTTT. This encodes CASFPWASSTDTQYF. V usage is TRBV28 and J usage is TRBJ2-3; D call uncertain. Germline assignment: CDR1 MDHEN and CDR2 SYDVKM. The CDR3 runs 15 residues. V lost 8 bases and J 0 bases, leaving 15 bases between the germline ends.

This clonotype was recorded at least ten times. The gene calls are TRBV7-8 and TRBJ2-2; 7 positions match TRBD1. This CDR3 has 18 amino acids. Germline V gene lookup returns CDR1 SGHVS and CDR2 FQNEAQ. V lost 4 bases and J lost 0; bases outside the gene matches: 11. CDR3 nucleotides: TGTGCCAGCAGCTCTCGGACAGGCCTCTCCGCGAACACCGGGGAGCTGTTTTTT. Residues: CASSSRTGLSANTGELFF. The full variable domain, rest sourced from reference TRBV7-8 and TRBJ2-2, is GAGVSQSPRYKVAKRGQDVALRCDPISGHVSLFWYQQALGQGPEFLTYFQNEAQLDKSGLPSDRFFAERPEGSVSTLKIQRTQQEDSAVYLCASSSRTGLSANTGELFFGEGSRLTVL.

The sample holds a few counts of this clonotype. The chain employs TRBV28 and TRBJ2-3, with D tentatively TRBD1 (6 bases). V shed 7 bases and J shed 2 bases, with 10 bases lying between them. Germline V lookup: CDR1 MDHEN, CDR2 SYDVKM. The CDR3 consists of 13 residues. The CDR3 protein is CASTTGITDTQYF. The CDR3 nucleotides read TGTGCCAGCACAACAGGGATCACAGATACGCAGTATTTT.